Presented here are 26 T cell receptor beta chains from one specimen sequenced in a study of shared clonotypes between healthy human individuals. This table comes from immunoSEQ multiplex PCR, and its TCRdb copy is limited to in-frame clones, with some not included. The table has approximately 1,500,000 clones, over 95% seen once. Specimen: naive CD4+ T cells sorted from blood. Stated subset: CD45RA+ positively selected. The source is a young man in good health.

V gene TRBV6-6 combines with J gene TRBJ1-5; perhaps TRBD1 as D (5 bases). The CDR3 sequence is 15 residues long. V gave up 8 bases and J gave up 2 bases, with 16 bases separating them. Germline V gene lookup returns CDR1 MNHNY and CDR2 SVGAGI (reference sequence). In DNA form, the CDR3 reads TGTGCCAGCGGGGGGGGTTGGGATGGCAATCAGCCCCAGCATTTT. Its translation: CASGGGWDGNQPQHF.

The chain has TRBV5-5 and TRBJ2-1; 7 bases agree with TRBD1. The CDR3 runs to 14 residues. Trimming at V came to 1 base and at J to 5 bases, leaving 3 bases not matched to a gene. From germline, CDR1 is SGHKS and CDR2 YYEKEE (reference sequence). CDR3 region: CASSLWDSDNEQFF. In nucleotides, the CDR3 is TGTGCCAGCAGCTTGTGGGACAGCGACAATGAGCAGTTCTTC.

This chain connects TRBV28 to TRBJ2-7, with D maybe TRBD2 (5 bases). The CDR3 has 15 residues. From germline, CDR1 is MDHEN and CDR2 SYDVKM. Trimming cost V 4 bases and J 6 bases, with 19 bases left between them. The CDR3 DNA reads TGTGCCAGCAGTTCCGGAGAGGGCAGAGGGCTCGAGCAGTACTTC. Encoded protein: CASSSGEGRGLEQYF. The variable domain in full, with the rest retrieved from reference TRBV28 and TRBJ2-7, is DVKVTQSSRYLVKRTGEKVFLECVQDMDHENMFWYRQDPGLGLRLIYFSYDVKMKEKGDIPEGYSVSREKKERFSLILESASTNQTSMYLCASSSGEGRGLEQYFGPGTRLTVT.

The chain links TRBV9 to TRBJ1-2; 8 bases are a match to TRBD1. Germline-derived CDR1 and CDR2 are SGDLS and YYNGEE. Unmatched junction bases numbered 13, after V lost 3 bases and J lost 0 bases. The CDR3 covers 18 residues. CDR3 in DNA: TGTGCCAGCAGCGGTACCGCCGGGACAGGAGGTACTAACTATGGCTACACCTTC. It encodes CASSGTAGTGGTNYGYTF. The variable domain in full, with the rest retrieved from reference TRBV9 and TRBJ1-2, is DSGVTQTPKHLITATGQRVTLRCSPRSGDLSVYWYQQSLDQGLQFLIQYYNGEERAKGNILERFSAQQFPDLHSELNLSSLELGDSALYFCASSGTAGTGGTNYGYTFGSGTRLTVV.

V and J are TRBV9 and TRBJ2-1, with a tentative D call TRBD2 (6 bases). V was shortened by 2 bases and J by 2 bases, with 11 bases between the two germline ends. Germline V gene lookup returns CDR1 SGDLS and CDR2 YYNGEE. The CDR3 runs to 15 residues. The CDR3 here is CASSVTGDTYNEQFF. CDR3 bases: TGTGCCAGCAGCGTTACGGGAGACACCTACAATGAGCAGTTCTTC. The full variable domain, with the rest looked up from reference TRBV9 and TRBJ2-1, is DSGVTQTPKHLITATGQRVTLRCSPRSGDLSVYWYQQSLDQGLQFLIQYYNGEERAKGNILERFSAQQFPDLHSELNLSSLELGDSALYFCASSVTGDTYNEQFFGPGTRLTVL.

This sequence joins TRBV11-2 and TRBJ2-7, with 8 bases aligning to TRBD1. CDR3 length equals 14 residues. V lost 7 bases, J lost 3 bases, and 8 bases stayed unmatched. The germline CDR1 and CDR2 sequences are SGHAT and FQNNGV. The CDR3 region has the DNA TGTGCCAGCAACAACGGGGACAGGAGCTACGAGCAGTACTTC. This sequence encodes CASNNGDRSYEQYF.

The CDR3 nucleotides are TGTGCCAGCAGCCCGGGACTAATGACAGATACGCAGTATTTT. It encodes CASSPGLMTDTQYF. This rearrangement joins TRBV2 to TRBJ2-3; TRBD2 matches at 7 bases. The germline gives CDR1 SNHLY, CDR2 FYNNEI. The CDR3 contains 14 residues. Trimming cost V 6 bases and J 3 bases; bases outside gene matches: 6.

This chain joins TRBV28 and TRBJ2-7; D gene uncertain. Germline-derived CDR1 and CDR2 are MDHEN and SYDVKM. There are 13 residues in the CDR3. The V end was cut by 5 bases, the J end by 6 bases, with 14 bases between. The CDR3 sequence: CASSLVTLIEQYF. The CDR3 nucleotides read TGTGCCAGCAGTCTCGTAACTCTGATCGAGCAGTACTTC.

CDR3 sequence reads: CASSARPAVMNTEAFF. CDR3 sequence (DNA): TGTGCCAGCAGCGCTCGGCCTGCCGTAATGAACACTGAAGCTTTCTTT. V and J are TRBV7-9 and TRBJ1-1; D gene uncertain. This CDR3 has 16 residues. The ends were cut back, 5 bases at V and 0 bases at J, with 16 bases in the middle. In germline, CDR1 is SEHNR, CDR2 FQNEAQ (reference sequence).

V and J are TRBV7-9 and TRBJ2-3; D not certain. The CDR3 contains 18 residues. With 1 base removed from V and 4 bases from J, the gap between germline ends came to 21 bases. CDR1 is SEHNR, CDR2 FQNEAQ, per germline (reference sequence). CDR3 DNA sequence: TGTGCCAGCAGCTTAGGCGCCACTGGAACCCTTGTCCCAGATACGCAGTATTTT. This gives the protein CASSLGATGTLVPDTQYF. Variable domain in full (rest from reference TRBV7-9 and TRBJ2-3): DTGVSQNPRHKITKRGQNVTFRCDPISEHNRLYWYRQTLGQGPEFLTYFQNEAQLEKSRLLSDRFSAERPKGSFSTLEIQRTEQGDSAMYLCASSLGATGTLVPDTQYFGPGTRLTVL.

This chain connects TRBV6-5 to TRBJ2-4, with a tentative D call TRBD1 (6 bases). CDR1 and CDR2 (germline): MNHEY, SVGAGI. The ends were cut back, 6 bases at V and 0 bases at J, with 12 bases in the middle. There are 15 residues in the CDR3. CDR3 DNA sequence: TGTGCCAGCAGATTAACAGGGATAGCCAAAAACATTCAGTACTTC. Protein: CASRLTGIAKNIQYF.

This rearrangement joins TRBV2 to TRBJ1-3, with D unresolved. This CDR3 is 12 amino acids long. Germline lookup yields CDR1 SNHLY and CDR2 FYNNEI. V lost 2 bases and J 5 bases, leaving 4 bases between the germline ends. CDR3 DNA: TGTGCCAGCAGTGAAAATCGAAACACCATATATTTT. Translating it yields CASSENRNTIYF.

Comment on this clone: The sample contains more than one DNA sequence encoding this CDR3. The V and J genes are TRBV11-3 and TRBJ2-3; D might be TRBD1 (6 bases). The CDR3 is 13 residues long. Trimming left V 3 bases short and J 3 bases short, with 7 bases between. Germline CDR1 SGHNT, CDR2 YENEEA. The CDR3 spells CASSFQGTDTQYF. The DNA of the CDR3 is TGTGCCAGCAGCTTTCAGGGGACAGATACGCAGTATTTT.

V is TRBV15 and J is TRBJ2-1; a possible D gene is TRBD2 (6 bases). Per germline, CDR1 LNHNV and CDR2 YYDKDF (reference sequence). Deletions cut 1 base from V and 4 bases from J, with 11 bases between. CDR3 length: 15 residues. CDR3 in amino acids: CATSRAGELYNEQFF. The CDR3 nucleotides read TGTGCCACCAGCAGAGCGGGGGAACTATACAATGAGCAGTTCTTC.

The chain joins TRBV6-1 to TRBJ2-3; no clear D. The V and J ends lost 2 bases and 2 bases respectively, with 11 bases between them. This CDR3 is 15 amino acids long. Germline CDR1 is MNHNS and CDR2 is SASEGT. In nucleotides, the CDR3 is TGTGCCAGCAGTGAATCCCCGGGCCCCACAGATACGCAGTATTTT. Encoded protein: CASSESPGPTDTQYF.

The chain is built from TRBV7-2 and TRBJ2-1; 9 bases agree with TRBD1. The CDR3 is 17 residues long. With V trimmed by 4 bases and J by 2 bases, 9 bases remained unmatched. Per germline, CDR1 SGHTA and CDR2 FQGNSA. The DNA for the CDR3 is TGTGCCAGCAGCTATGATTACGGGGACAGGGCCTACAATGAGCAGTTCTTC. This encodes CASSYDYGDRAYNEQFF.

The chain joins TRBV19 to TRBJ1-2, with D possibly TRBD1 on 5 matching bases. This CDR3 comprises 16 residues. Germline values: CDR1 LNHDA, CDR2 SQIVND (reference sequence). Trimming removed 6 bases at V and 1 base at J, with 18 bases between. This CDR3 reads CASSPLTALLNYGYTF. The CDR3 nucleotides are TGTGCCAGTAGCCCATTGACAGCGCTCCTTAACTATGGCTACACCTTC.

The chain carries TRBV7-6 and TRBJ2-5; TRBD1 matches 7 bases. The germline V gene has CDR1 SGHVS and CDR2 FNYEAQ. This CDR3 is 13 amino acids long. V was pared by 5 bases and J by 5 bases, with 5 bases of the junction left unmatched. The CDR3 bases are TGTGCCAGCAGCCGGACAGGACCGGAGACCCAGTACTTC. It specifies CASSRTGPETQYF.

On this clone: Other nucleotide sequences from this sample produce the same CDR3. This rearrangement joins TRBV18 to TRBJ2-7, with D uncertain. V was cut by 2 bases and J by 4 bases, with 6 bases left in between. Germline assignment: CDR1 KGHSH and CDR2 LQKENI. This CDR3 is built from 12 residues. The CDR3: CASSPGSYEQYF. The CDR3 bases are TGTGCCAGCTCACCAGGTTCTTACGAGCAGTACTTC.

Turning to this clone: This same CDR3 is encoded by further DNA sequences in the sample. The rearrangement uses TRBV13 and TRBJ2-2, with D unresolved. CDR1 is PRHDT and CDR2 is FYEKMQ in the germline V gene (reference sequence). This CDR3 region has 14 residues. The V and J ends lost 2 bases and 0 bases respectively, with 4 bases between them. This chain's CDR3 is CASSLRANTGELFF. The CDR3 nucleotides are TGTGCCAGCAGCTTACGGGCGAACACCGGGGAGCTGTTTTTT. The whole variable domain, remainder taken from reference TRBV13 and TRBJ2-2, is AAGVIQSPRHLIKEKRETATLKCYPIPRHDTVYWYQQGPGQDPQFLISFYEKMQSDKGSIPDRFSAQQFSDYHSELNMSSLELGDSALYFCASSLRANTGELFFGEGSRLTVL.

The CDR3 loop is CASSRTGHSSYEQYF. CDR3 sequence (DNA): TGTGCCAGCTCACGGACAGGGCACAGCTCCTACGAGCAGTACTTC. This chain links TRBV18 with TRBJ2-7, with TRBD1 identical over 8 bases. Germline V CDR1 and CDR2: KGHSH, LQKENI. The CDR3 totals 15 residues. The J segment lost 0 bases and the V segment lost 4 bases, leaving 5 bases of the junction unmatched.

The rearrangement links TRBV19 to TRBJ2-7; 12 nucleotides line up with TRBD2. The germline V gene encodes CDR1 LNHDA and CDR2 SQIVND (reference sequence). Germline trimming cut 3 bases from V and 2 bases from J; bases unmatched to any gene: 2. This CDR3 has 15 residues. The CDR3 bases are TGTGCCAGTAGTATCACTAGCGGGAGGCCCTACGAGCAGTACTTC. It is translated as CASSITSGRPYEQYF.

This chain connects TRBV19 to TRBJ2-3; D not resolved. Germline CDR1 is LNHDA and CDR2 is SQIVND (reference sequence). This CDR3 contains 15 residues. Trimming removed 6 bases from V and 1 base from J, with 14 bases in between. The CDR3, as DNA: TGTGCCAGTAGGCCAGGCGGACGCGGCACAGATACGCAGTATTTT. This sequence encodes CASRPGGRGTDTQYF.

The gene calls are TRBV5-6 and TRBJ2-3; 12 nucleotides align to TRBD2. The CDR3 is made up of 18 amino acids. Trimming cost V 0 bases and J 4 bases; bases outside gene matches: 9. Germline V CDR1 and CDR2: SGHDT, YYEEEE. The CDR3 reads CASSLAVASGRASDTQYF. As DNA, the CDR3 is TGTGCCAGCAGCTTGGCGGTGGCTAGCGGGAGGGCCTCAGATACGCAGTATTTT. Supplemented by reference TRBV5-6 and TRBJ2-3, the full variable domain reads DAGVTQSPTHLIKTRGQQVTLRCSPKSGHDTVSWYQQALGQGPQFIFQYYEEEERQRGNFPDRFSGHQFPNYSSELNVNALLLGDSALYLCASSLAVASGRASDTQYFGPGTRLTVL.

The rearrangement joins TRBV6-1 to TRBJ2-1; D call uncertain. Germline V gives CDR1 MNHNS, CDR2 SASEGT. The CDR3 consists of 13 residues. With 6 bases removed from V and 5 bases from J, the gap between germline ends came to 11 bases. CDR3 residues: CASRVVSNNEQFF. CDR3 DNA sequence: TGTGCCAGCAGAGTAGTTTCCAACAATGAGCAGTTCTTC.

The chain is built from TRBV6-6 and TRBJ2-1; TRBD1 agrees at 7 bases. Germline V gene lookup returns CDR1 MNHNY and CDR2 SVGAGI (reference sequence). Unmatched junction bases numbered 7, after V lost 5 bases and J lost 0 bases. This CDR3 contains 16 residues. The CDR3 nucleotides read TGTGCCAGCAGTCCGCAGGGGGTGAGCTCCTACAATGAGCAGTTCTTC. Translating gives CASSPQGVSSYNEQFF.